The 8 T cell receptor beta chains reported below all come from one sample, sequenced in a study of T-cell memory formation after mild COVID-19. TCRdb ran MiXCR on the 5' RACE reads and lists one entry per CDR3 protein. The repertoire holds approximately 580,000 distinct CDR3 sequences, with roughly 22% as singletons. The specimen sequenced was PBMCs or a T cell subset sorted from them (not recorded which). The receptors were gathered from an adult woman who had mild COVID-19 (a few samples of this study predate the infection). Cell type and time point are not known.

The chain has TRBV6-2 or TRBV6-3 and TRBJ1-1; D gene ambiguous. The CDR3 is 12 residues long. Germline CDR1 is MNHEY and CDR2 is SVGEGT. V dropped 10 bases and J dropped 1 base, with 10 bases sitting between them. In nucleotides, the CDR3 is TGTGCCATCAAGCGCGGGAACACTGAAGCTTTCTTT. Its protein product is CAIKRGNTEAFF.

In its sample, this clonotype was seen a few times. The chain uses TRBV6-5 and TRBJ2-7; 13 bases are a match to TRBD2. V lost 2 bases, J lost 0 bases, and 7 bases stayed unmatched. The germline V gene has CDR1 MNHEY and CDR2 SVGAGI. This CDR3 region has 18 residues. This CDR3 is CASSYPTRLAGGSYEQYF. CDR3 coding DNA: TGTGCCAGCAGTTACCCCACCCGACTAGCGGGAGGCTCCTACGAGCAGTACTTC.

This clonotype came up a few times. At one of its ends the junction is not consistent with the germline gene, which may arise from a read error. The chain joins TRBV3-1 to TRBJ2-6; D may be TRBD1 (6 bases). Germline V gene lookup returns CDR1 LGHDT and CDR2 YNNKEL (reference sequence). The CDR3 is made up of 12 amino acids. This chain's CDR3 is CASSALAPGVAF. In DNA, the CDR3 is TGTGCCAGCAGCGCCTTGGCGCCAGGGGTGGCTTTC.

The chain links TRBV4-2 to TRBJ1-2, with D hard to call. The CDR3 sequence is 16 residues long. V dropped 1 base and J dropped 0 bases, with 12 bases sitting between them. The germline V gene has CDR1 LGHNA and CDR2 YNFKEQ. DNA of the CDR3: TGTGCCAGCAGCCAAGCATCTCCAGCGGCTAACTATGGCTACACCTTC. As protein: CASSQASPAANYGYTF.

In its sample, this clonotype was seen a few times. V and J are TRBV11-2 and TRBJ1-1; D is undetermined. Deletions cut 3 bases from V and 5 bases from J, with 10 bases between. Per germline, CDR1 SGHAT and CDR2 FQNNGV. CDR3 length: 13 amino acids. CDR3 DNA sequence: TGTGCCAGCAGCTTGGTTCCCGGGACTGAAGCTTTCTTT. Translation: CASSLVPGTEAFF.

The V and J genes are TRBV5-4 and TRBJ1-1; the D is unclear. Germline V lookup: CDR1 SGHNT, CDR2 YYREEE (reference sequence). CDR3 length equals 13 residues. Trimming left V 2 bases short and J 13 bases short, with 18 bases between. CDR3 coding DNA: TGTGCCAGCAGCTTAGAAGGGATCTCCGAGGGTTTCTTT. Its protein product is CASSLEGISEGFF.

This clonotype came up a few times. The chain employs TRBV18 and TRBJ2-7, with D tentatively TRBD2 (7 bases). V was clipped by 1 base and J by 7 bases, with 20 bases between them. Germline CDR1 is KGHSH and CDR2 is LQKENI. The CDR3 sequence is 16 residues long. CDR3 DNA: TGTGCCAGCTCACCACAGATCGGACGGGGGGCTGGAGAGCAGTACTTC. Protein: CASSPQIGRGAGEQYF.

V usage is TRBV11-3 and J usage is TRBJ2-1, with 14 bases aligning to TRBD2. Germline V CDR1 and CDR2: SGHNT, YENEEA. Losses at the gene ends were 8 bases for V and 8 bases for J; bases not matched to a gene: 5. The length of the CDR3 is 14 residues. CDR3 loop: CASATSGRADEQFF. The CDR3 DNA is TGTGCCAGCGCGACTAGCGGGAGGGCCGATGAGCAGTTCTTC.